This T cell receptor (beta chain) was retrieved from a study of blood T cells in healthy people across ages. This CDR3 comprises 16 residues. With V trimmed by 4 bases and J by 4 bases, 9 bases remained unmatched. Primers used in a second PCR of about 7 to 12 cycles were a sample-barcoded 5' primer and a J-beta primer mix. TCRdb redid the calling of the 5' RACE reads with MiXCR, one entry per CDR3 protein. The sample has 1.5 million to 2 million distinct CDR3 sequences; roughly 27% are singletons. General study findings and limits: Age advanced and TCR beta diversity per million T cells fell, roughly linearly.

This clonotype was observed a few times. Its antigen is not identified. The TCR originated in a woman in her 30s in good health. The material sequenced was blood. The rearrangement joins TRBV12-3 or TRBV12-4 to TRBJ2-3; 9 bases agree with TRBD1. CDR3 DNA: TGTGCCAGCAGTTCCCCCTCGACAGGGGGTCCAGATACGCAGTATTTT. This encodes CASSSPSTGGPDTQYF.